This T cell receptor beta chain was captured in a study of tumor and adjacent non-tumor tissue in lung cancer. The template was RNA from unsorted bulk tissue. Germline V gene lookup returns CDR1 SGHAT and CDR2 FQNNGV. The trim removed 3 bases at V and 8 bases at J, leaving 10 bases unmatched. The CDR3 sequence is 17 residues long. Three rounds of nested PCR, following a modified ARM-PCR protocol, produced the TCRbeta library. TCRdb re-analysed the multiplex PCR reads in MiXCR, keeping a single row per CDR3 protein. The sample yields more than 120,000 distinct CDR3 sequences, around 61% seen once. The sequence was obtained from a man aged 55 to 69 with small cell lung cancer. The gene calls are TRBV11-2 and TRBJ1-6; 10 bases map to TRBD1. Material: lung tumor tissue. CDR3 bases: TGTGCCAGCAGCTTCGTGGCCGGACAGGGGGTATATTCACCCCTCCACTTT. Amino acid sequence: CASSFVAGQGVYSPLHF.